This is a list of T cell receptor beta chains from one sample in a study of T cells after yellow fever vaccination. TCRdb redid the calling of the 5' RACE reads with MiXCR, one entry per CDR3 protein. Seen here are approximately 330,000 distinct CDR3 sequences, 4.1% observed once, and the top ten hold around 23%. Material: PBMCs, obtained 5 days after the yellow fever booster vaccination. The receptors originated from a man between 18 and 35 years old who received the YFV17D yellow fever vaccine. CDR3s include the opening cysteine and the closing phenylalanine or tryptophan. The D gene is left open where the match is weak. Not every row has a clone size; where given, it reads once, few, many or a size class.

len: 15; j_gene: TRBJ1-1; d_gene: -; v_gene: TRBV10-3; abundance: -; CDR3aa: CATGGTLIMNTEAFF; CDR3nt: TGTGCCACGGGGGGGACCCTGATCATGAACACTGAAGCTTTCTTT
len: 15; j_gene: TRBJ1-6; d_gene: -; v_gene: TRBV4-3; abundance: many; CDR3aa: CASSQGSGARSPLHF; CDR3nt: TGCGCCAGCAGCCAGGGGTCGGGGGCTCGTTCACCCCTCCACTTT
len: 13; j_gene: TRBJ2-5; d_gene: -; v_gene: TRBV7-2; abundance: -; CDR3aa: CASSSPTWETQYF; CDR3nt: TGTGCCAGCAGCTCCCCCACATGGGAGACCCAGTACTTC
len: 14; j_gene: TRBJ2-1; d_gene: TRBD2; v_gene: TRBV20-1; abundance: few; CDR3aa: CSATLAGGRNEQFF; CDR3nt: TGCAGTGCTACCCTGGCGGGGGGGCGCAATGAGCAGTTCTTC
len: 13; j_gene: TRBJ2-5; d_gene: -; v_gene: TRBV7-2; abundance: few; CDR3aa: CASSTTRQETQYF; CDR3nt: TGTGCCAGCAGCACGACTAGACAAGAGACCCAGTACTTC
len: 15; j_gene: TRBJ1-4; d_gene: -; v_gene: TRBV29-1; abundance: -; CDR3aa: CSALGGIATNEKLFF; CDR3nt: TGCAGCGCCCTTGGGGGAATTGCAACTAATGAAAAACTGTTTTTT
len: 16; j_gene: TRBJ2-1; d_gene: -; v_gene: TRBV5-5; abundance: -; CDR3aa: CASSFSGTGPYNEQFF; CDR3nt: TGTGCCAGCAGCTTTAGCGGGACAGGGCCCTACAATGAGCAGTTCTTC
len: 14; j_gene: TRBJ1-1; d_gene: -; v_gene: TRBV12-3/TRBV12-4; abundance: many; CDR3aa: CASSLYRVGTEAFF; CDR3nt: TGTGCCAGCAGTTTGTACAGGGTGGGCACTGAAGCTTTCTTT
len: 14; j_gene: TRBJ2-5; d_gene: -; v_gene: TRBV5-1; abundance: few; CDR3aa: CASSIVGSQETQYF; CDR3nt: TGCGCCAGCAGCATAGTGGGGTCTCAAGAGACCCAGTACTTC
len: 15; j_gene: TRBJ2-3; d_gene: -; v_gene: TRBV5-1; abundance: few; CDR3aa: CASSPGGVSTDTQYF; CDR3nt: TGCGCCAGCAGCCCCGGCGGGGTCAGCACAGATACGCAGTATTTT
len: 14; j_gene: TRBJ2-2; d_gene: -; v_gene: TRBV2; abundance: few; CDR3aa: CASIGGLNTGELFF; CDR3nt: TGTGCCAGCATCGGGGGACTGAACACCGGGGAGCTGTTTTTT
len: 14; j_gene: TRBJ2-4; d_gene: -; v_gene: TRBV12-3/TRBV12-4; abundance: -; CDR3aa: CASSLSGGGGIQYF; CDR3nt: TGTGCCAGCAGTTTGAGTGGTGGAGGAGGCATTCAGTACTTC
len: 14; j_gene: TRBJ1-1; d_gene: -; v_gene: TRBV18; abundance: many; CDR3aa: CASSPVEVNTEAFF; CDR3nt: TGTGCCAGCTCACCAGTTGAAGTGAATACTGAAGCTTTCTTT
len: 15; j_gene: TRBJ2-3; d_gene: TRBD2; v_gene: TRBV5-1; abundance: many; CDR3aa: CASSLGTRRADTQYF; CDR3nt: TGCGCCAGCAGCTTAGGGACTAGAAGGGCGGATACGCAGTATTTT
len: 14; j_gene: TRBJ1-1; d_gene: -; v_gene: TRBV7-2; abundance: few; CDR3aa: CASSQTGANTEAFF; CDR3nt: TGTGCCAGCAGCCAGACAGGCGCCAACACTGAAGCTTTCTTT